This TCR beta chain is from a study of blood T cells in healthy people across ages. This clonotype showed up just a few times. Germline assignment: CDR1 SGHRS and CDR2 YFSETQ. V lost 5 bases, J lost 4 bases, and 19 bases lay in between. The CDR3 spans 17 residues. Together with a sample-barcoded 5' primer, a J-beta primer mix was included in a second PCR lasting about 6 to 11 cycles. Each single sample gave us at least 3 million CDR3-containing paired-end reads. TCRdb re-called the 5' RACE reads through MiXCR, storing one row per CDR3 protein. The table lists 1.5 million to 2 million distinct CDR3 sequences, about 28% of them singletons.

Sample: blood. The origin of this receptor is a woman aged 25 to 39 in good health. The chain uses TRBV5-1 and TRBJ2-6; tentatively, D is TRBD1 (7 bases). This chain's CDR3 is CASSSGQEGMGANVLTF. CDR3 DNA: TGCGCCAGCAGTTCTGGACAGGAGGGCATGGGGGCCAACGTCCTGACTTTC.